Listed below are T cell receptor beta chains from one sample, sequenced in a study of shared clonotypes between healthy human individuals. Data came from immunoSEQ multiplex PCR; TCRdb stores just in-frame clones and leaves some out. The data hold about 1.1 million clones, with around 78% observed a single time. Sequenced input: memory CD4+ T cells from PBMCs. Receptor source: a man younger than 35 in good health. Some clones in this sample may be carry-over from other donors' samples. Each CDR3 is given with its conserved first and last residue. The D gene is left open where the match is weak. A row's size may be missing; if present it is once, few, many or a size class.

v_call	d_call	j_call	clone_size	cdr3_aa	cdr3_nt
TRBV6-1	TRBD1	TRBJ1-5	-	CASSADRGRGSNQPQHF	TGTGCCAGCAGTGCGGACAGGGGACGTGGAAGCAATCAGCCCCAGCATTTT
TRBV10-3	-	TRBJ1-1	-	CAIGQGTEAFF	TGTGCCATCGGGCAGGGCACTGAAGCTTTCTTT
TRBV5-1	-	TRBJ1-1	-	CASRVGPGNTEAFF	TGCGCCAGCAGGGTAGGACCCGGGAACACTGAAGCTTTCTTT
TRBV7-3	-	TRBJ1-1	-	CASSSLDGTEAFF	TGTGCCAGCAGCTCTCTCGACGGGACGGAAGCTTTCTTT
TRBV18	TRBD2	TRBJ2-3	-	CASSPPRTSGTDTQYF	TGTGCCAGCTCACCACCTCGGACTAGCGGCACAGATACGCAGTATTTT
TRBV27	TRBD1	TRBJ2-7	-	CASSFVQGAYEQYF	TGTGCCAGCAGTTTTGTACAGGGGGCCTACGAGCAGTACTTC
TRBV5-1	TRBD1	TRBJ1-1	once	CASSWRTGKGTEAFF	TGCGCCAGCAGCTGGCGGACAGGTAAGGGGACTGAAGCTTTCTTT
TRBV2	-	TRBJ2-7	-	CASSDRAGREQYF	TGTGCCAGCAGTGACAGGGCGGGGCGCGAGCAGTACTTC
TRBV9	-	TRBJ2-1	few	CASSVALGGQSNEQFF	TGTGCCAGCAGCGTAGCTCTCGGGGGCCAATCTAATGAGCAGTTCTTC
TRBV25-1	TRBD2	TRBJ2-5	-	CASSERLAGGWETQYF	TGTGCCAGCAGTGAACGACTAGCGGGAGGATGGGAGACCCAGTACTTC
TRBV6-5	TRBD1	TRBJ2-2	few	CASSRGTGVPGELFF	TGTGCCAGCAGTCGCGGGACAGGGGTTCCCGGGGAGCTGTTTTTT
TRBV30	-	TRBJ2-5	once	CAWSVHETQYF	TGTGCCTGGAGTGTACATGAGACCCAGTACTTC
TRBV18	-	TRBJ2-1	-	CASSPRGGGIESYNEQFF	TGTGCCAGCTCACCACGGGGCGGAGGGATAGAATCCTACAATGAGCAGTTCTTC
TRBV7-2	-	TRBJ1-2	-	CASSFGSTVYGYTF	TGTGCCAGCAGCTTCGGATCGACTGTTTATGGCTACACCTTC
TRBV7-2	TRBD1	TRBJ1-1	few	CASRQGKNTEAFF	TGTGCCAGCAGACAGGGGAAGAACACTGAAGCTTTCTTT
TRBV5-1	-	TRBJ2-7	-	CASSLYREDEQYF	TGCGCCAGCAGCTTGTACAGGGAAGACGAGCAGTACTTC
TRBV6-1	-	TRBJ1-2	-	CASSGQRYTYGYTF	TGTGCCAGCAGCGGACAGCGGTATACCTATGGCTACACCTTC
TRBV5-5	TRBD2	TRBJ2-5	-	CASSLQIWSSGSQETQYF	TGTGCCAGCAGCTTACAGATTTGGTCTAGCGGGAGCCAAGAGACCCAGTACTTC
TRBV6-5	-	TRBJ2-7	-	CASSYDPASHEQYF	TGTGCCAGCAGTTACGATCCCGCGTCCCACGAGCAGTACTTC
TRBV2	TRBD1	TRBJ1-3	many	CASRDETGAGNTIYF	TGTGCCAGCAGAGATGAAACAGGGGCTGGAAACACCATATATTTT
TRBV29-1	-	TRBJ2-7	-	CSVSGLGWNVNEQYF	TGCAGCGTTTCGGGCTTGGGTTGGAACGTAAACGAGCAGTACTTC
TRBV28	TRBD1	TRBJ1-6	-	CASSSRNPGGLGNSPLHF	TGTGCCAGCAGTTCCCGAAACCCAGGGGGCTTGGGGAATTCACCCCTCCACTTT
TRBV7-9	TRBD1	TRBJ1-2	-	CASRIDRGLDGYTF	TGTGCCAGCAGAATTGACAGGGGTTTGGATGGCTACACCTTC
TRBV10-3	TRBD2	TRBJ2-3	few	CAISLGISGSGSDTQYF	TGTGCCATCAGCTTGGGGATAAGCGGGAGCGGCTCAGATACGCAGTATTTT
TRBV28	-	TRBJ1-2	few	CASGQYRGYTF	TGTGCCAGCGGACAGTACAGGGGCTACACCTTC
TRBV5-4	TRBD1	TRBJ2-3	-	CASSPRPGTGVANTQYF	TGTGCCAGCAGCCCACGCCCCGGGACAGGGGTTGCAAATACGCAGTATTTT
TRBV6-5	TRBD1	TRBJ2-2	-	CASTQTGTNTGELFF	TGTGCCAGCACCCAGACAGGGACGAACACCGGGGAGCTGTTTTTT
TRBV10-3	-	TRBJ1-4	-	CAIRGNGQGKLFF	TGTGCCATCAGAGGAAACGGTCAAGGAAAACTGTTTTTT
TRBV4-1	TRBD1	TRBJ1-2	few	CASSPGAVPGQGVYGYTF	TGCGCCAGCAGCCCTGGTGCCGTCCCGGGACAGGGAGTCTATGGCTACACCTTC
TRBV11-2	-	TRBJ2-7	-	CASSQQPARIYEQYF	TGTGCCAGCAGCCAGCAGCCCGCCAGAATATACGAGCAGTACTTC